This T cell receptor (beta chain) is drawn from a study of cytomegalovirus exposure and HLA in healthy donors. Overall study findings and caveats: When the data were analyzed later, several of the most significant clusters appeared to be linked to common viral pathogens. Being productive about 90% or about 30% of the time was typical of most TCR beta V segments in an earlier analysis.

The ends lost 4 bases at V and 8 bases at J; junction bases unmatched: 15. CDR3 length: 16 amino acids. About this clone: Its antigen is not identified.

13 Jbeta primers and 60 Vbeta primers were used for the PCR. The data were produced by immunoSEQ multiplex PCR, yet TCRdb's version contains in-frame clones alone and is incomplete. The sample yields fewer than 200,000 clones, roughly 76% seen once. This chain joins TRBV5-7 and TRBJ1-2; 9 positions match TRBD1. TRBV5-7 is identified as an open reading frame with a role that is uncertain. Source material: PBMCs. This TCR was sampled from a human donor in good health. The CDR3 DNA reads as TGTGCCAGCAGCGTTAAGCCGGGACAGGGTCCCGGGGGCTACACCTTC. It encodes CASSVKPGQGPGGYTF.